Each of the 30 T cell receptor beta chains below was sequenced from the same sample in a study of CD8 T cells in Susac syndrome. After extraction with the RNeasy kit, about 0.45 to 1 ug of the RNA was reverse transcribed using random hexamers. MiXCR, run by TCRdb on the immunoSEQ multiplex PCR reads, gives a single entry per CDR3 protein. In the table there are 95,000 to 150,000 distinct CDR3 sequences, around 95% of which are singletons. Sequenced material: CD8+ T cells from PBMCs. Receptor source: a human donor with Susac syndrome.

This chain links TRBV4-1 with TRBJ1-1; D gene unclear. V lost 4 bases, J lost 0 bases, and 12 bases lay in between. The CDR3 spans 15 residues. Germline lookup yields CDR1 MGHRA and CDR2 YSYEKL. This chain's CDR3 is CASSPATIMNTEAFF. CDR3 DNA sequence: TGCGCCAGCAGCCCAGCCACGATAATGAACACTGAAGCTTTCTTT.

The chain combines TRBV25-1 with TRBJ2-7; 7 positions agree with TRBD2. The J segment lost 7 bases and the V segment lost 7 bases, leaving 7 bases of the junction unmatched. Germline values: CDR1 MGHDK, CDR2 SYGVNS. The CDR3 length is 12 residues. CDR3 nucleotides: TGTGCCAGCATGGAGCGGGGCAGTGAGCAGTACTTC. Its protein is CASMERGSEQYF.

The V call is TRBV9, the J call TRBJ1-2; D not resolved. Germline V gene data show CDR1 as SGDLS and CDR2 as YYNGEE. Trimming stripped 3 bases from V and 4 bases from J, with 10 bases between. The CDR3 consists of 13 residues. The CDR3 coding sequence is TGTGCCAGCAGCGATCGGGCGTCCTATGGCTACACCTTC. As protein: CASSDRASYGYTF.

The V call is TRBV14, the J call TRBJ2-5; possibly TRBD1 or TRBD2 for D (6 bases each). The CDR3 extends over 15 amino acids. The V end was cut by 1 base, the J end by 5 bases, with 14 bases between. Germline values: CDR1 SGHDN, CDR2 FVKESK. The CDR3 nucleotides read TGTGCCAGCAGCCAAGCCCGTCGGGGGCTGGAGACCCAGTACTTC. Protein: CASSQARRGLETQYF.

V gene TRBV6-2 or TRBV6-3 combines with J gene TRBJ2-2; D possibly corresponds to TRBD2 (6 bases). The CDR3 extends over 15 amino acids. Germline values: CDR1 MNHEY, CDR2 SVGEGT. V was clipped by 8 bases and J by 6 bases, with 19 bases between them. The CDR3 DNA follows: TGTGCCAGCTCCTACGGGGGACCCACCGCCGGGGAGCTGTTTTTT. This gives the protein CASSYGGPTAGELFF.

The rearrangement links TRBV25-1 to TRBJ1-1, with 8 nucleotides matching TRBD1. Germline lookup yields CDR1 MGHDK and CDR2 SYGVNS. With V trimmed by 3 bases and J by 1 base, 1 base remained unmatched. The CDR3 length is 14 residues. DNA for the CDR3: TGTGCCAGCAGTGATGACAGGGGGAACACTGAAGCTTTCTTT. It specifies CASSDDRGNTEAFF.

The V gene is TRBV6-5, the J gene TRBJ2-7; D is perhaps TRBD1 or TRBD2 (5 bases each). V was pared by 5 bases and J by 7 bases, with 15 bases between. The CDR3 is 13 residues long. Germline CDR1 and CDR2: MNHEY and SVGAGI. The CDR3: CASSGDRRWEQYF. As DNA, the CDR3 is TGTGCCAGCAGTGGGGACCGGAGGTGGGAGCAGTACTTC.

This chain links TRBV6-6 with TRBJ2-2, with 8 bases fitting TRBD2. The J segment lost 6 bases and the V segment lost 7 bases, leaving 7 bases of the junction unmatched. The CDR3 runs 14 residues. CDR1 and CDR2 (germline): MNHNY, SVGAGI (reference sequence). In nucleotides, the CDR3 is TGTGCCAGCAAAGAACTAGCGGTCGCCGGGGAGCTGTTTTTT. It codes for CASKELAVAGELFF.

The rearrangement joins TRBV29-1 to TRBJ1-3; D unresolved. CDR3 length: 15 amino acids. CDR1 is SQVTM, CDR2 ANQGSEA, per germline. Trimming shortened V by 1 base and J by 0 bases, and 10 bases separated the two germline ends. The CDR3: CSVEGAGSSGNTIYF. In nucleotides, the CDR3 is TGCAGCGTTGAAGGGGCCGGAAGCTCTGGAAACACCATATATTTT.

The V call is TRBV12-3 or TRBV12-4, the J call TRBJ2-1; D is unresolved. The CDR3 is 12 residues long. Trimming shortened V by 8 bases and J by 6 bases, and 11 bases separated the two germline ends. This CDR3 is CASAVFSNEQFF. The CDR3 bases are TGTGCCAGCGCAGTTTTTTCCAATGAGCAGTTCTTC.

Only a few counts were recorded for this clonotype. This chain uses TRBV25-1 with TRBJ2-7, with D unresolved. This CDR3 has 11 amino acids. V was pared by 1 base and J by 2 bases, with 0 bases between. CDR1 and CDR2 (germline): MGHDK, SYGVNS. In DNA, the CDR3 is TGTGCCAGCAGTGAATCCTACGAGCAGTACTTC. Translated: CASSESYEQYF.

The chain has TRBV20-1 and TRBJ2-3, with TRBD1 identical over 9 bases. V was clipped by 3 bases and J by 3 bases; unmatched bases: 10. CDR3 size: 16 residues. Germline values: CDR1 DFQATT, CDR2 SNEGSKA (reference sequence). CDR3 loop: CSARNDRGIGTDTQYF. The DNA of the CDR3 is TGCAGTGCTAGGAACGACAGGGGGATAGGGACAGATACGCAGTATTTT.

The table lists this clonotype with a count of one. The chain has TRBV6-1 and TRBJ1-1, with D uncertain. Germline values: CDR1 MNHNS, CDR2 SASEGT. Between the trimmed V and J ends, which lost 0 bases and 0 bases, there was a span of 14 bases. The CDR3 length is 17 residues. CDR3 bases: TGTGCCAGCAGTGAAGCTGAAGGAACCATTATGAACACTGAAGCTTTCTTT. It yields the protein CASSEAEGTIMNTEAFF.

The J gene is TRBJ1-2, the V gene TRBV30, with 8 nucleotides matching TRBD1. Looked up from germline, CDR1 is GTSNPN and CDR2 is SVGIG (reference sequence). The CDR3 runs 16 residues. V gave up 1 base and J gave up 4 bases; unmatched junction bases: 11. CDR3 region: CAWSEWQGASRYGYTF. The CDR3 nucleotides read TGTGCCTGGAGTGAATGGCAGGGGGCCTCCCGCTATGGCTACACCTTC.

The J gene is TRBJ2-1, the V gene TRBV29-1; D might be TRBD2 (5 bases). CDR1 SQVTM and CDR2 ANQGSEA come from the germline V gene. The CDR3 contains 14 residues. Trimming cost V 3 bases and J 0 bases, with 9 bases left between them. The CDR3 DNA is TGCAGCGTTGAGGAGGAGAGCTCCTACAATGAGCAGTTCTTC. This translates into CSVEEESSYNEQFF.

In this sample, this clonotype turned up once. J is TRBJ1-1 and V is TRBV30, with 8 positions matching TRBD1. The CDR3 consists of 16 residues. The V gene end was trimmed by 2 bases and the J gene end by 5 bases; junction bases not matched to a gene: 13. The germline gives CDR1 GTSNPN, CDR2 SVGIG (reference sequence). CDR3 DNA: TGTGCCTGGAGTAGGGGTCAGGGGGCTTTGGGGACTGAAGCTTTCTTT. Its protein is CAWSRGQGALGTEAFF.

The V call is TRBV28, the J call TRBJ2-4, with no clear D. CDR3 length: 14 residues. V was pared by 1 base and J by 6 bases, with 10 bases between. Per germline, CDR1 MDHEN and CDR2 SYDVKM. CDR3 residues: CASSLFLRINIQYF. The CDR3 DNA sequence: TGTGCCAGCAGTTTATTTTTACGGATAAACATTCAGTACTTC.

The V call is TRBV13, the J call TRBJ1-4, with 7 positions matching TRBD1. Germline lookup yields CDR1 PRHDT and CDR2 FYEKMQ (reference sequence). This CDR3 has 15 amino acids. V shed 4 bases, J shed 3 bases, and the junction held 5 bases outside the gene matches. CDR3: CASSSQGESNEKLFF. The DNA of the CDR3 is TGTGCCAGCAGCTCTCAGGGGGAGTCTAATGAAAAACTGTTTTTT.

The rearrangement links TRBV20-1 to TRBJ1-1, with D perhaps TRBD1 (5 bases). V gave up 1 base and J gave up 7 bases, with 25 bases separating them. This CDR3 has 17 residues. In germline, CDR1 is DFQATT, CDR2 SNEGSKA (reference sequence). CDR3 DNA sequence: TGCAGTGCTAGAGGGGTGGGACCGGCGAGGGACCCAATTGAAGCTTTCTTT. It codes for CSARGVGPARDPIEAFF.

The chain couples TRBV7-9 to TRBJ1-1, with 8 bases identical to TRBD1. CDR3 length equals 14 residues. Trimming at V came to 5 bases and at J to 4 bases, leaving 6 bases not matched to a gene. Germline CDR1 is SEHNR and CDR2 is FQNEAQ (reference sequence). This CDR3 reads CASSAVTGGTEAFF. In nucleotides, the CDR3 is TGTGCCAGCAGCGCAGTAACAGGGGGCACTGAAGCTTTCTTT.

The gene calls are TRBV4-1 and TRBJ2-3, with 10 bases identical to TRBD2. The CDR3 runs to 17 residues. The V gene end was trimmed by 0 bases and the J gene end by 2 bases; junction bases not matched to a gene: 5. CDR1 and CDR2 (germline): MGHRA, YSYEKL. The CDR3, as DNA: TGCGCCAGCAGCCAAGATGGGCTAGCGGGGGTCACAGATACGCAGTATTTT. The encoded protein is CASSQDGLAGVTDTQYF.

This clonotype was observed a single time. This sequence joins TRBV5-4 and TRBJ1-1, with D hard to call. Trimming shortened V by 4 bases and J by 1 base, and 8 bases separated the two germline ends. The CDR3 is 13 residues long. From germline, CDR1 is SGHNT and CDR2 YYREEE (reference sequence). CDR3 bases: TGTGCCAGCAGCGAGATACAGAACACTGAAGCTTTCTTT. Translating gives CASSEIQNTEAFF. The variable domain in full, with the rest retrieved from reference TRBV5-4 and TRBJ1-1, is ETGVTQSPTHLIKTRGQQVTLRCSSQSGHNTVSWYQQALGQGPQFIFQYYREEENGRGNFPPRFSGLQFPNYSSELNVNALELDDSALYLCASSEIQNTEAFFGQGTRLTVV.

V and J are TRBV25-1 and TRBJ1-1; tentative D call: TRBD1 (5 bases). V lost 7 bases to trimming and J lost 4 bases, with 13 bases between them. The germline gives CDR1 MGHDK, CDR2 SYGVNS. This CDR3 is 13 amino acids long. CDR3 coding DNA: TGTGCCAGCACTTGGGACGGGCTCACTGAAGCTTTCTTT. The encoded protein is CASTWDGLTEAFF.

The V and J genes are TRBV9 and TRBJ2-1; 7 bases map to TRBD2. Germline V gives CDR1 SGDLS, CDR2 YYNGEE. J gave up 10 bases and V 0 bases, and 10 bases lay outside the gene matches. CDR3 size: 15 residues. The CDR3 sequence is CASSVGSGNTEEQFF. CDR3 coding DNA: TGTGCCAGCAGCGTAGGAAGCGGGAATACGGAAGAGCAGTTCTTC. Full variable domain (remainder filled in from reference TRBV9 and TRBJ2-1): DSGVTQTPKHLITATGQRVTLRCSPRSGDLSVYWYQQSLDQGLQFLIQYYNGEERAKGNILERFSAQQFPDLHSELNLSSLELGDSALYFCASSVGSGNTEEQFFGPGTRLTVL.

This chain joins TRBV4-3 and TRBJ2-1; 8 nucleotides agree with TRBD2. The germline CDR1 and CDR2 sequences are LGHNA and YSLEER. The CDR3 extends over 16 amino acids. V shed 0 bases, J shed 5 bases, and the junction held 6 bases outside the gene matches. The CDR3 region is CASSQEREGLDNEQFF. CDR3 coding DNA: TGCGCCAGCAGCCAAGAACGGGAGGGCTTAGACAATGAGCAGTTCTTC.

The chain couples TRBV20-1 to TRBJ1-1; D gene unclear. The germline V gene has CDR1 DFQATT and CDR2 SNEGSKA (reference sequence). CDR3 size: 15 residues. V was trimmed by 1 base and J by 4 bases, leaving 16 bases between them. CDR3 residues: CSARAAASDITEAFF. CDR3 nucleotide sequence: TGCAGTGCTAGAGCCGCAGCCTCGGATATCACTGAAGCTTTCTTT.

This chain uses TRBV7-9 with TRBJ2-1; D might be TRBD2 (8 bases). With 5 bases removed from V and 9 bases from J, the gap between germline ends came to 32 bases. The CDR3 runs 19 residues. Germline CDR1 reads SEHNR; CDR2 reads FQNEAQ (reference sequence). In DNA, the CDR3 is TGTGCCAGCAGCCCAGTCGGGGCAGGGGGTCTAGCGGGTGTTACTGAGCAGTTCTTC. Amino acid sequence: CASSPVGAGGLAGVTEQFF.

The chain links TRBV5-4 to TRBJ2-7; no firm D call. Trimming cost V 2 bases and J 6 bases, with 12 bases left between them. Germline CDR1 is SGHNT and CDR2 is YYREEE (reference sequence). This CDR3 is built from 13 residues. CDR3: CASSFRSSGEQYF. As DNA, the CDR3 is TGTGCCAGCAGCTTCCGCTCCTCGGGCGAGCAGTACTTC.

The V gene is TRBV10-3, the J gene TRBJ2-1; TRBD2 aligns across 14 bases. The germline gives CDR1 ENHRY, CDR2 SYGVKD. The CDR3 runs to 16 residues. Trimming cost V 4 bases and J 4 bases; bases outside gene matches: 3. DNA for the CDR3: TGTGCCATCAGTGCGACTAGCGGGAGGGAATACAATGAGCAGTTCTTC. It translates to CAISATSGREYNEQFF.

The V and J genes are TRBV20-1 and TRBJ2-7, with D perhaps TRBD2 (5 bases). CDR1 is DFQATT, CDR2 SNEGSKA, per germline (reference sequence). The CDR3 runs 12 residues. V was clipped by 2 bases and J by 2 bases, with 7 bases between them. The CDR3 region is CSARSEAYEQYF. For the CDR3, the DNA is TGCAGTGCTAGATCGGAGGCCTACGAGCAGTACTTC.